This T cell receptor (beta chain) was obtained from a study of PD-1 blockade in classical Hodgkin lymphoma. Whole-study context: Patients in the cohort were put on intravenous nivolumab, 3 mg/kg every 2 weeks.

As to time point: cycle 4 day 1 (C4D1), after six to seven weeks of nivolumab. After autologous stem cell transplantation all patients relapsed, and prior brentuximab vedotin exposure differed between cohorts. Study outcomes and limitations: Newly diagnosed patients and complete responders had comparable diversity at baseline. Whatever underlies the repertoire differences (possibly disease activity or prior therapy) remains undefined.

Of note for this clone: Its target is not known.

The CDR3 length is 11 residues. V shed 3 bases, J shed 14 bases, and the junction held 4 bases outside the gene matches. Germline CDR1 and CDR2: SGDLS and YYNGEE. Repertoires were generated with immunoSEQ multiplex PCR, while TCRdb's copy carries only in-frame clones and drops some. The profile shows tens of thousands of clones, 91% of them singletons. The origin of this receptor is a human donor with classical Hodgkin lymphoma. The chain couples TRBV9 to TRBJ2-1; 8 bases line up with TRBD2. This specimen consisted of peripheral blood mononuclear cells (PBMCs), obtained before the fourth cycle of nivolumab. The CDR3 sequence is CASSGRTSKFF. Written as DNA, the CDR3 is TGTGCCAGCAGCGGAAGGACTAGCAAGTTCTTC.